This T cell receptor (beta chain) was retrieved from a study of blood T cell repertoires in COVID-19. The repertoire was sequenced with immunoSEQ multiplex PCR; TCRdb's copy has only in-frame clones and lacks some. The repertoire has approximately 88,000 clones, about 84% of them found once; the top ten carry about 14%. The sample was peripheral blood. The source of this sequence is a woman in her 70s with acute or convalescent COVID-19.

The CDR3 here is CASSLGRTPDTGELFF. The CDR3 nucleotides read TGTGCCAGCAGCTTAGGGCGGACACCCGACACCGGGGAGCTGTTTTTT. This chain links TRBV11-1 with TRBJ2-2; tentative D call: TRBD1 (5 bases). Between the trimmed V and J ends, which lost 1 base and 3 bases, there was a span of 12 bases. The CDR3 is made up of 16 amino acids. The germline CDR1 and CDR2 sequences are SGHAT and FQDESV (reference sequence). Complete variable domain (other parts from reference TRBV11-1 and TRBJ2-2): EAEVAQSPRYKITEKSQAVAFWCDPISGHATLYWYRQILGQGPELLVQFQDESVVDDSQLPKDRFSAERLKGVDSTLKIQPAELGDSAMYLCASSLGRTPDTGELFFGEGSRLTVL.